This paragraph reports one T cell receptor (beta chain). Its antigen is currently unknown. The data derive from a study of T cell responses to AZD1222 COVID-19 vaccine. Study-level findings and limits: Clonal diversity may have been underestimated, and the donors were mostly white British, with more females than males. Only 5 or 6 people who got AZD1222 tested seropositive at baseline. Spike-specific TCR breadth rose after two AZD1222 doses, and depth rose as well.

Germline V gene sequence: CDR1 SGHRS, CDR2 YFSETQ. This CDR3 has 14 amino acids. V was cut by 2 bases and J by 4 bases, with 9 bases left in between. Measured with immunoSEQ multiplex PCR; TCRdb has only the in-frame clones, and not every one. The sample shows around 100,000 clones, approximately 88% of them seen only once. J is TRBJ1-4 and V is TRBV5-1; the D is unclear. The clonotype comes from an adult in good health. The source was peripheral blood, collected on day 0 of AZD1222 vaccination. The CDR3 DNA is TGCGCCAGCAGCTTAACTTTTGATAATGAAAAACTGTTTTTT. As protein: CASSLTFDNEKLFF.